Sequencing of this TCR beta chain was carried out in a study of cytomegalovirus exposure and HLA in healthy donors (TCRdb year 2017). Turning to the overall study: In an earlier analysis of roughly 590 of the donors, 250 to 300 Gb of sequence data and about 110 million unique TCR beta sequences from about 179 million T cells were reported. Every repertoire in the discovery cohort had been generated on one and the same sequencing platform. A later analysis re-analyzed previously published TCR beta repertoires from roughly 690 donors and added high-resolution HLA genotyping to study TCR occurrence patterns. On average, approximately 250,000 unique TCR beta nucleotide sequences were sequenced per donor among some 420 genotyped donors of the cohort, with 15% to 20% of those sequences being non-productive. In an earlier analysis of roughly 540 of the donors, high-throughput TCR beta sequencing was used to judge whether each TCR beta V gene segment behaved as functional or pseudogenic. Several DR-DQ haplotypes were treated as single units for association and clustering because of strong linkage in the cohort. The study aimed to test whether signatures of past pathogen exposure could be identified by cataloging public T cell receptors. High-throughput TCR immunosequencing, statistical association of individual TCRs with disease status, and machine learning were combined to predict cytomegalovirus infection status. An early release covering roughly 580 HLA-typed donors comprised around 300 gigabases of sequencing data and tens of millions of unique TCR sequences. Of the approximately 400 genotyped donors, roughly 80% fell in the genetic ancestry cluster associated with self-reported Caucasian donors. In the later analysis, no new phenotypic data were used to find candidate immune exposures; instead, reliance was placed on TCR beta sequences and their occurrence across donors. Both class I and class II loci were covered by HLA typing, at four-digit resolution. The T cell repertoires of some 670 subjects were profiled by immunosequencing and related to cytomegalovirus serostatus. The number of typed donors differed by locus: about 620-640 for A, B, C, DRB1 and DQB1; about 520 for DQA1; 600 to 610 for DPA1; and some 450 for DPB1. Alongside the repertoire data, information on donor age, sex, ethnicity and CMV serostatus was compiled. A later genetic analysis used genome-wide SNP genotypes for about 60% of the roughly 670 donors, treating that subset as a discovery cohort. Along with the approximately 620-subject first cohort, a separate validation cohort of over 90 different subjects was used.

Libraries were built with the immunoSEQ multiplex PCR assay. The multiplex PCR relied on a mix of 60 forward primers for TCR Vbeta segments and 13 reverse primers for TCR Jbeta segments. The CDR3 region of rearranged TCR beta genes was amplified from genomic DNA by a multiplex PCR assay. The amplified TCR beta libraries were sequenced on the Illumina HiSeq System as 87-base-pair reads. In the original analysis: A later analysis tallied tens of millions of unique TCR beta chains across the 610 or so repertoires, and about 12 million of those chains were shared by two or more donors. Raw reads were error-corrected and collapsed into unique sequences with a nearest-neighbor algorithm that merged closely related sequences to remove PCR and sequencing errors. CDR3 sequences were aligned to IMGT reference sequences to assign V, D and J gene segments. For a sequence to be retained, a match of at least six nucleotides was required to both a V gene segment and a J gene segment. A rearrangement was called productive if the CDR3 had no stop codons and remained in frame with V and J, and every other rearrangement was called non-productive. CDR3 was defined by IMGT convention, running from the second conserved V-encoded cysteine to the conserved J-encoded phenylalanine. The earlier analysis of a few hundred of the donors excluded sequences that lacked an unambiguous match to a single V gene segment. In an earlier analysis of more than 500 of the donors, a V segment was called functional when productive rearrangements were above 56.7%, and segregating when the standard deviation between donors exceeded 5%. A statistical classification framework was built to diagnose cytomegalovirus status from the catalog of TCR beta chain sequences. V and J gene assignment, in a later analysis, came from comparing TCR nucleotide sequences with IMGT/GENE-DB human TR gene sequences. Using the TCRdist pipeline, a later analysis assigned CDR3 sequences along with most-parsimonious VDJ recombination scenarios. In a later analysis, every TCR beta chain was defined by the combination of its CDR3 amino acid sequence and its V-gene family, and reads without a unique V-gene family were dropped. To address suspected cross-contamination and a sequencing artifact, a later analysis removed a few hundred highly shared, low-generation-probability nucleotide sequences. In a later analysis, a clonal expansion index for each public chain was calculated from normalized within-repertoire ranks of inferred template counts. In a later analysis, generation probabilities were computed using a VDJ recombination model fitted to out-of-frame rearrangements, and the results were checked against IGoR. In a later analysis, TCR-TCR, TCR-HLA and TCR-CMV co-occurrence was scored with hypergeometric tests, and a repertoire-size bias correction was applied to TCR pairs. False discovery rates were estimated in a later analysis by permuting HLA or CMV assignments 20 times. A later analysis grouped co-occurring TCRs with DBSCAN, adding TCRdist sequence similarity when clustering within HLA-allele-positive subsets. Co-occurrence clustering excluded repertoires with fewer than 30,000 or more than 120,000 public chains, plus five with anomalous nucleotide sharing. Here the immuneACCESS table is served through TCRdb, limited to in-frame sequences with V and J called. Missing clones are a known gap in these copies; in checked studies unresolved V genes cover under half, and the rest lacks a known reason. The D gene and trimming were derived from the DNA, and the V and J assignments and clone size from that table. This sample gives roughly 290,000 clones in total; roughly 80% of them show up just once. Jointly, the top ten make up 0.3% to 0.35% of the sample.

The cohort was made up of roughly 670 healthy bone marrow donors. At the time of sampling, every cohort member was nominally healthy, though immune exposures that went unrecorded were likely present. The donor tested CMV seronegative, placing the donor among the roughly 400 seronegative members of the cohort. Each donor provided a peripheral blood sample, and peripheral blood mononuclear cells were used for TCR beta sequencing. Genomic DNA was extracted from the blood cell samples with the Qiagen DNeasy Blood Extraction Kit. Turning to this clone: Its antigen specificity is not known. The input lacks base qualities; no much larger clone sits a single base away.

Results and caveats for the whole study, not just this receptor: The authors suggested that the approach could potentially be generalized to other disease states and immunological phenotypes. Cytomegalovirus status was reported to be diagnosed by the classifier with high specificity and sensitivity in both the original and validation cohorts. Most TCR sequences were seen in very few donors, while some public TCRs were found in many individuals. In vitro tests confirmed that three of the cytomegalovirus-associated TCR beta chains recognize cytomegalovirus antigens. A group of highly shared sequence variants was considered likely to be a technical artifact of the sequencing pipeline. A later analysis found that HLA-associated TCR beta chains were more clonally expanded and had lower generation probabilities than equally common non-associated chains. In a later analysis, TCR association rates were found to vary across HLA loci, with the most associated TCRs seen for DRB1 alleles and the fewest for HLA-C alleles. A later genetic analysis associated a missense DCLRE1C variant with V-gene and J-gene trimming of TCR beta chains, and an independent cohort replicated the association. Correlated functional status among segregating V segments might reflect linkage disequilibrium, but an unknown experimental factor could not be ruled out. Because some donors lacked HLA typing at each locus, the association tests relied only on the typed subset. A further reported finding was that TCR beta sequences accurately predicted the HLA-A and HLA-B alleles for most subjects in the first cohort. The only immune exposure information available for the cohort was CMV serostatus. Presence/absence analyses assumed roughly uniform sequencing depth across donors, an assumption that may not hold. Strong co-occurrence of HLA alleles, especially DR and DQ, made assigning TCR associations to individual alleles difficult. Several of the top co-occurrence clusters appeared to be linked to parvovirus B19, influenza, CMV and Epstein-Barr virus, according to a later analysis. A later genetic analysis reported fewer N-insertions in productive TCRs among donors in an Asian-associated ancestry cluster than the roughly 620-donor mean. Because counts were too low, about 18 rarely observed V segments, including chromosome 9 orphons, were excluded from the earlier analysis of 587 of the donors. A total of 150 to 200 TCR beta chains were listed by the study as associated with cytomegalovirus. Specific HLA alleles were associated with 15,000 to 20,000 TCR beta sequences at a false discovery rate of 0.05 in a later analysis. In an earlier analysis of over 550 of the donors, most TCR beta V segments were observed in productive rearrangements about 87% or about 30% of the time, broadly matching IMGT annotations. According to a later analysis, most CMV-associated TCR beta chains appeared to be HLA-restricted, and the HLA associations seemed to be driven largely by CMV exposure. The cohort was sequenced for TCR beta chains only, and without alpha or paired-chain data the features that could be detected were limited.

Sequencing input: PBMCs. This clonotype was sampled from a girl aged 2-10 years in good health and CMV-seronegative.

The CDR3 region has the sequence CASSSYDRVRETQYF. The nucleotide sequence is TGTGCCAGCAGTTCGTACGACAGGGTTAGAGAGACCCAGTACTTC. The chain was built from TRBV27 and TRBJ2-5; 7 junctional bases match TRBD1. The CDR3, cysteine through phenylalanine, is 15 amino acids long. The CDR3 DNA has 45 bases and is translated from base 1. The germline V gene encodes CDR1 MNHEY and CDR2 SMNVEV (reference sequence). V and J are trimmed by 4 bases and 4 bases, and the gene matches miss 9 bases of the junction.